This TCR beta chain was recorded in a study of blood T cell repertoires in COVID-19. Method: immunoSEQ multiplex PCR; TCRdb's copy keeps in-frame clones and lacks some. The sample carries around 250,000 clones, around nine tenths recorded once. The V gene's germline CDR1 is SGHRS and CDR2 YFSETQ. J gave up 3 bases and V 1 base, and 4 bases lay outside the gene matches. This CDR3 has 15 amino acids. Exposed enrollees had met someone with a PCR-confirmed or clinician-diagnosed COVID-19 case at some point within the 2 weeks before study entry. The source of this sequence is a woman in her thirties or forties who had been exposed to COVID-19. This chain connects TRBV5-1 to TRBJ1-1; 9 nucleotides align to TRBD1. The specimen sequenced was PBMCs or T cells enriched from blood (not recorded which). CDR3 loop: CASSLHGQGYTEAFF. The CDR3 bases are TGCGCCAGCAGCTTGCACGGACAGGGGTACACTGAAGCTTTCTTT.